A selection of T cell receptor beta chains follows, all from one sample in a study of cytomegalovirus exposure and HLA in healthy donors. Only in-frame clones appear in the TCRdb table, and some are missing; sequencing was by immunoSEQ multiplex PCR. The table includes 150,000 to 200,000 clones, around 80% detected once. Sequences were obtained from PBMCs. The receptors originated from a woman between 18 and 30 years old in good health and CMV-seropositive. CDR3s include the opening cysteine and the closing phenylalanine or tryptophan. Each record gives: clone size, J gene, D gene, V gene, CDR3 protein, CDR3 DNA. The D gene is left open where the match is weak. Clone size is given for some rows only: seen once, a few or many times, or a class if the clone is expanded.

size: NA
J: TRBJ2-5
D: TRBD1
V: TRBV27
CDR3: CASSNPRTGWETQYF
DNA: TGTGCCAGCAGTAACCCAAGGACAGGGTGGGAGACCCAGTACTTC

size: once
J: TRBJ2-3
D: TRBD1
V: TRBV7-8
CDR3: CATRRGQATDTQYF
DNA: TGTGCCACTAGAAGGGGACAGGCCACAGATACGCAGTATTTT

size: NA
J: TRBJ1-4
D: TRBD1
V: TRBV6-1
CDR3: CASTGTGGGNEKLFF
DNA: TGTGCCAGCACCGGGACAGGGGGCGGTAATGAAAAACTGTTTTTT

size: NA
J: TRBJ1-2
D: NA
V: TRBV7-3
CDR3: CASSSRAGDGYTF
DNA: TGTGCCAGCAGCTCCCGGGCGGGGGATGGCTACACCTTC

size: NA
J: TRBJ2-1
D: TRBD2
V: TRBV11-3
CDR3: CASSPRGSGGRDEQFF
DNA: TGTGCCAGCAGCCCCCGGGGTAGCGGGGGGAGGGATGAGCAGTTCTTC

size: NA
J: TRBJ2-1
D: NA
V: TRBV2
CDR3: CASNWGGNEQFF
DNA: TGTGCCAGCAATTGGGGAGGCAATGAGCAGTTCTTC

size: NA
J: TRBJ1-2
D: NA
V: TRBV7-6
CDR3: CAPKRGGNYGYTF
DNA: TGTGCCCCCAAACGGGGGGGTAACTATGGCTACACCTTC

size: once
J: TRBJ1-2
D: NA
V: TRBV20-1
CDR3: CSAGAYGYTF
DNA: TGCAGTGCTGGGGCCTATGGCTACACCTTC

size: few
J: TRBJ1-2
D: NA
V: TRBV28
CDR3: CASSFPGVGYGYTF
DNA: TGTGCCAGCAGTTTTCCCGGGGTTGGGTATGGCTACACCTTC

size: NA
J: TRBJ1-5
D: NA
V: TRBV27
CDR3: CASSLSGWSNQPQHF
DNA: TGTGCCAGCAGTTTATCCGGGTGGAGCAATCAGCCCCAGCATTTT

size: NA
J: TRBJ1-2
D: NA
V: TRBV11-1
CDR3: CASSFQGSYGYTF
DNA: TGTGCCAGCAGCTTCCAGGGTAGCTATGGCTACACCTTC

size: NA
J: TRBJ2-7
D: TRBD2
V: TRBV11-2
CDR3: CASSLGGGPSYEQYF
DNA: TGTGCCAGCAGCTTAGGCGGGGGGCCCTCCTACGAGCAGTACTTC

size: NA
J: TRBJ1-1
D: TRBD1
V: TRBV5-6
CDR3: CASSRRTGSGTEAFF
DNA: TGTGCCAGCAGCCGGCGGACAGGGTCTGGTACTGAAGCTTTCTTT

size: NA
J: TRBJ1-1
D: NA
V: TRBV23-1
CDR3: CASSPRTNRNTEAFF
DNA: TGCGCCAGCAGTCCCAGGACTAATAGGAACACTGAAGCTTTCTTT

size: NA
J: TRBJ2-2
D: TRBD2
V: TRBV6-6
CDR3: CASKGLANGELFF
DNA: TGTGCCAGCAAGGGACTAGCGAACGGGGAGCTGTTTTTT

size: NA
J: TRBJ1-3
D: TRBD1
V: TRBV7-9
CDR3: CASSPGQGVRNTIYF
DNA: TGTGCCAGCAGCCCGGGACAGGGAGTCAGAAACACCATATATTTT

size: few
J: TRBJ1-2
D: NA
V: TRBV10-1
CDR3: CATPIGRSYGYTF
DNA: TGCGCCACCCCAATAGGGAGGAGCTATGGCTACACCTTC

size: once
J: TRBJ2-5
D: NA
V: TRBV5-6
CDR3: CASSTRWGPETQYF
DNA: TGTGCCAGCAGCACCCGGTGGGGGCCGGAGACCCAGTACTTC

size: NA
J: TRBJ2-1
D: NA
V: TRBV14
CDR3: CASSIRTFGDEQFF
DNA: TGTGCCAGCAGCATCCGCACGTTCGGAGATGAGCAGTTCTTC

size: NA
J: TRBJ2-3
D: TRBD1
V: TRBV5-1
CDR3: CASSVAWTGGTDTQYF
DNA: TGCGCCAGCAGCGTCGCCTGGACAGGGGGCACAGATACGCAGTATTTT

size: NA
J: TRBJ1-5
D: NA
V: TRBV7-6
CDR3: CASSLAGYDQPQHF
DNA: TGTGCCAGCAGCTTGGCAGGGTATGATCAGCCCCAGCATTTT

size: NA
J: TRBJ2-4
D: NA
V: TRBV4-2
CDR3: CASSQGLVDVSAKNIQYF
DNA: TGTGCCAGCAGCCAGGGACTGGTCGATGTCTCCGCCAAAAACATTCAGTACTTC

size: NA
J: TRBJ2-5
D: TRBD1
V: TRBV7-9
CDR3: CASSLGGTGKETQYF
DNA: TGTGCCAGCAGCTTAGGGGGGACAGGGAAAGAGACCCAGTACTTC

size: NA
J: TRBJ2-5
D: NA
V: TRBV6-6
CDR3: CASTRGQTQYF
DNA: TGTGCCAGCACAAGAGGCCAGACCCAGTACTTC

size: NA
J: TRBJ2-3
D: TRBD2
V: TRBV9
CDR3: CASSVDLAAGDTQYF
DNA: TGTGCCAGCAGCGTAGATCTAGCGGCGGGTGATACGCAGTATTTT

size: NA
J: TRBJ2-3
D: TRBD2
V: TRBV4-1
CDR3: CASSRTGTSADTQYF
DNA: TGCGCCAGCAGCCGAACCGGGACTAGCGCAGATACGCAGTATTTT

size: NA
J: TRBJ1-2
D: NA
V: TRBV12-5
CDR3: CASGLAWGDAHGYTF
DNA: TGTGCTAGTGGTTTGGCATGGGGAGACGCGCATGGCTACACCTTC

size: NA
J: TRBJ2-1
D: NA
V: TRBV6-1
CDR3: CASSALDSPPYNEQFF
DNA: TGTGCCAGCAGTGCTCTGGACAGTCCACCCTACAATGAGCAGTTCTTC

size: NA
J: TRBJ2-1
D: NA
V: TRBV9
CDR3: CASSSGGAPYNEQFF
DNA: TGTGCCAGCAGCTCTGGGGGCGCCCCCTACAATGAGCAGTTCTTC

size: NA
J: TRBJ1-2
D: NA
V: TRBV7-9
CDR3: CASSLLDISNYGYTF
DNA: TGTGCCAGCAGCTTATTGGACATCTCTAACTATGGCTACACCTTC

size: NA
J: TRBJ2-3
D: TRBD2
V: TRBV2
CDR3: CASSNGAGDTDTQYF
DNA: TGTGCCAGCAGTAATGGAGCGGGGGACACAGATACGCAGTATTTT

size: NA
J: TRBJ2-3
D: NA
V: TRBV7-6
CDR3: CASSLGGVGDTQYF
DNA: TGTGCCAGCAGCTTAGGGGGGGTAGGGGATACGCAGTATTTT